A selection of T cell receptor beta chains follows, all from one sample in a study of regulatory T cells in long-lasting Graves disease. One entry per CDR3 protein results from TCRdb running MiXCR on the multiplex PCR reads. Of about 540,000 distinct CDR3 sequences in the sample, about 14% are singletons; the top ten hold about 10%. The same specimen was also included in a second study, on T cells in Graves' hyperthyroidism and ophthalmopathy.

This sample comprised peripheral blood mononuclear cells (PBMCs), obtained at new diagnosis, from a patient treated with antithyroid drugs. The source is a man younger than 45 with Graves disease. The CDR3 runs from the conserved cysteine through the conserved F or W. D genes are given only for firm matches. Clone size is shown for a subset of rows, as once, few, many or a class of expanded clone.

d_call	v_call	j_call	clone_size	cdr3_nt	cdr3_aa
-	TRBV10-3	TRBJ2-2	-	TGTGCCATCAGTGAGTCGAAACTCACCGGGGAGCTGTTTTTT	CAISESKLTGELFF
-	TRBV29-1	TRBJ2-2	many	TGCAGCGTTGCATGGAACACCGGGGAGCTGTTTTTT	CSVAWNTGELFF
-	TRBV27	TRBJ1-3	few	TGTGCCAGCAGTTTATCGAACGCCTTCTCTGGAAACACCATATATTTT	CASSLSNAFSGNTIYF
-	TRBV7-2	TRBJ2-1	many	TGTGCCAGCAGCTTAGAATTAGCGCGGGCCTACAATGAGCAGTTCTTC	CASSLELARAYNEQFF
-	TRBV19	TRBJ2-5	many	TGTGCCAGTAGTATGCCGGGACGGAACCAAGAGACCCAGTACTTC	CASSMPGRNQETQYF
TRBD1	TRBV10-1	TRBJ2-7	few	TGCGCCAGCAGTGGGACCGGGACAGGGAGCTACGAGCAGTACTTC	CASSGTGTGSYEQYF
-	TRBV28	TRBJ1-1	many	TGTGCCGGAGGGGGGGGGACGGCGAACACTGAAGCTTTCTTT	CAGGGGTANTEAFF
TRBD1	TRBV24-1	TRBJ2-2	many	TGTGCCACCAGTGATCATGATCGTACGACAGGGCGTGCCGGGGAGCTGTTTTTT	CATSDHDRTTGRAGELFF
TRBD2	TRBV6-1	TRBJ2-3	many	TGTGCCAGCAGTGGACTAGCGGGACCCCCGGATACGCAGTATTTT	CASSGLAGPPDTQYF
-	TRBV6-1	TRBJ2-5	-	TGTGCCAGCAACCGGGAGCGAGGCTGGGAGACCCAGTACTTC	CASNRERGWETQYF
TRBD2	TRBV7-8	TRBJ2-1	many	TGTGCCAGCAGCTTAGGGTCGAGGCTAGCGGGAGGAAATGAGCAGTTCTTC	CASSLGSRLAGGNEQFF
-	TRBV24-1	TRBJ2-7	few	TGTGCCACCAGTGATACGGGACTGACTTACGAGCAGTACTTC	CATSDTGLTYEQYF
TRBD2	TRBV20-1	TRBJ2-1	-	TGCAGTGCTAGAGATGCGGGAGTCTACAATGAGCAGTTCTTC	CSARDAGVYNEQFF
-	TRBV15	TRBJ2-5	many	TGTGCCACCAGCAGAGGAGGGACGGGCCAAGAGACCCAGTACTTC	CATSRGGTGQETQYF
TRBD2	TRBV20-1	TRBJ2-7	many	TGCAGTGCTAGATCTGGGGGAGCGGGGAGGTCCTGGGAGCAGTACTTC	CSARSGGAGRSWEQYF
-	TRBV15	TRBJ2-1	few	TGTGCCACCAGCATAAGGGCGGGGTTTGAGCAGTTCTTC	CATSIRAGFEQFF